This T cell receptor (beta chain) originates from a study of tissue T cells after allogeneic stem cell transplantation. Germline V lookup: CDR1 KGHTA, CDR2 FQNQQP. The length of the CDR3 is 13 residues. Repertoires were generated with immunoSEQ multiplex PCR, while TCRdb's copy carries only in-frame clones and drops some. The repertoire has approximately 7,600 clones, approximately 48% of them found once; the top ten carry 7% to 7.5%. Time point specified: mouse harvest day 7 after allogeneic transplant. Each mouse received 10^7 T-cell-depleted marrow cells plus 10^6 splenic CD5+ T cells by tail vein. Tissues came from B6→BALB/c major-mismatch GVHD mice at day 7 or 14. On this clone: What it recognizes is unknown. Gene names follow the mouse nomenclature. Sequencing ends 1 residue short of the CDR3 end; the germline J gene provides the rest.

Study conclusions and caveats: Anatomically similar tissues had similar TCR repertoires within each patient.

This chain connects TRBV23 to TRBJ1-6. TRBJ1-6 belongs to the ORF category, with a function that is uncertain. Sequencing was done on a sample of gut tissue. The TCR was taken from a female BALB/c mouse given C57BL/6 T cells with graft-versus-host disease after an allogeneic hematopoietic cell transplant. The CDR3 protein is CSSSQFYNSPLYF. The part of the CDR3 DNA that was read is TGCTCCAGCAGTCAATTCTATAATTCGCCCCTCTAC.